This entry features one TCR beta chain sequence. This specimen includes other DNA sequences encoding the same CDR3. These data come from a study of shared clonotypes between healthy human individuals. The length of the CDR3 is 14 residues. Trimming cost V 0 bases and J 7 bases, with 10 bases left between them. Germline lookup yields CDR1 GTSNPN and CDR2 SVGIG (reference sequence). Profiling relied on immunoSEQ multiplex PCR, and the TCRdb table lists in-frame clones only, not all of them. The sample yields hundreds of thousands of clones, roughly three quarters seen once. The chain combines TRBV30 with TRBJ1-6, with D perhaps matching TRBD1 (6 bases). The sequence was collected from a woman in her 40s in good health. Some clones in this sample may be carry-over from other donors' samples. The sequencing sample was made of PBMCs. The CDR3 protein is CAWSVRQGNSPLHF. The CDR3, as DNA: TGTGCCTGGAGTGTACGGCAGGGGAATTCACCCCTCCACTTT.